This T cell receptor (beta chain) was identified during a study of response to subunit inactivated influenza vaccine. TCRdb recomputed calls from the RT-PCR reads with MiXCR, one row per CDR3 protein. The sample carries about 800,000 distinct CDR3 sequences, roughly 20% recorded once. The CDR3 length is 16 residues. J was trimmed by 4 bases and V by 5 bases; bases with no gene match: 11. Germline V gene sequence: CDR1 SGHAT, CDR2 FQNNGV. The chain combines TRBV11-2 with TRBJ2-1; TRBD2 agrees at 7 bases. Source: PBMCs from blood, taken roughly 5 days after vaccination. The sequence derives from a man between 45 and 60 years old who received an inactivated influenza vaccine. The CDR3, as DNA: TGTGCCAGCAGCCTACCTGGGCTAGCGGTATACAATGAGCAGTTCTTC. Amino acid sequence: CASSLPGLAVYNEQFF.